The 26 T cell receptor beta chains reported below all come from one sample, sequenced in a study of blood T cell repertoires in COVID-19. Assay: immunoSEQ multiplex PCR; the TCRdb copy retains only in-frame clones and omits some. Of roughly 250,000 clones listed, 88% are singletons. The material sequenced was PBMCs or T cells enriched from blood (not recorded which). Receptor source: a woman aged 35 to 49 with acute COVID-19.

The rearrangement links TRBV6-5 to TRBJ1-2; D perhaps matches TRBD1 (5 bases). Per the germline V gene, CDR1 is MNHEY and CDR2 is SVGAGI. The CDR3 runs to 14 residues. Trimming stripped 5 bases from V and 4 bases from J, with 14 bases between. The CDR3: CASSRRQHVYGYTF. For the CDR3, the DNA is TGTGCCAGCAGTAGAAGACAGCATGTCTATGGCTACACCTTC.

This clone came up many times. The chain employs TRBV5-1 and TRBJ2-5; 11 bases map to TRBD2. Trimming at V came to 8 bases and at J to 5 bases, leaving 11 bases not matched to a gene. This CDR3 region has 15 residues. Germline CDR1 SGHRS, CDR2 YFSETQ. CDR3 bases: TGCGCCAGGGGTAGCGGGAGGGCCGTTGGGGAGACCCAGTACTTC. Its translation: CARGSGRAVGETQYF.

In its sample, this clone was seen once. The chain combines TRBV7-3 with TRBJ1-1; D is uncertain. Germline V CDR1 and CDR2: SGHTA, FQGTGA. CDR3 length equals 15 residues. Trimming took 5 bases from V and 10 from J, leaving 23 bases between them. CDR3 coding DNA: TGTGCCAGCAGCCCGAGTTCCCAGAGGCCCGGAGGAGCTTTCTTT. Protein product: CASSPSSQRPGGAFF.

The chain uses TRBV5-4 and TRBJ1-6, with unresolved D. Per the germline V gene, CDR1 is SGHNT and CDR2 is YYREEE (reference sequence). This CDR3 spans 14 amino acids. Trimming took off 0 bases at V and 8 bases at J, with 9 bases between the two ends. The CDR3 region is CASSLAGEDSPLHF. As DNA, the CDR3 is TGTGCCAGCAGCTTGGCCGGGGAGGATTCACCCCTCCACTTT.

The rearrangement uses TRBV6-2 or TRBV6-3 and TRBJ2-7, with 12 bases matching TRBD2. This CDR3 contains 16 residues. Germline CDR1 reads MNHEY; CDR2 reads SVGEGT. V was pared by 5 bases and J by 2 bases, with 7 bases of the junction left unmatched. CDR3 protein: CASSPGLAGPTYEQYV. DNA of the CDR3: TGTGCCAGCAGTCCCGGACTAGCGGGGCCAACCTACGAGCAGTACGTC.

This clone was picked up one time. The chain carries TRBV12-3 or TRBV12-4 and TRBJ1-6; no clear D gene. The CDR3 covers 13 residues. Trimming cost V 9 bases and J 7 bases, with 13 bases left between them. Here the CDR3 DNA reads TGTGCCAGTGGCTTGTCCCAGAATTCACCCCTCCACTTT. This encodes CASGLSQNSPLHF.

The chain recombines TRBV6-5 with TRBJ1-2; a possible D gene is TRBD1 (5 bases). The CDR3 spans 14 residues. V shed 0 bases and J shed 4 bases, with 9 bases lying between them. Germline V gene sequence: CDR1 MNHEY, CDR2 SVGAGI. CDR3 residues: CASSYSGAVYGYTF. CDR3 nucleotide sequence: TGTGCCAGCAGTTACTCAGGGGCTGTCTATGGCTACACCTTC.

This chain joins TRBV27 and TRBJ1-5; 8 bases agree with TRBD1. The V segment lost 1 base and the J segment 12 bases; nucleotides outside the gene matches: 11. Germline V gene lookup returns CDR1 MNHEY and CDR2 SMNVEV (reference sequence). The CDR3 is 15 amino acids. The CDR3 coding sequence is TGTGCCAGCAGTTTATATGGACAGGGCCTGAGCTACCAGCATTTT. This sequence encodes CASSLYGQGLSYQHF.

The gene calls are TRBV24-1 and TRBJ2-5, with TRBD2 identical over 9 bases. The CDR3 runs 14 residues. Per germline, CDR1 KGHDR and CDR2 SFDVKD. V gave up 3 bases and J gave up 4 bases; unmatched junction bases: 2. CDR3 residues: CATSDQLAGETQYF. The CDR3 nucleotides read TGTGCCACCAGTGATCAACTAGCGGGAGAGACCCAGTACTTC.

The chain links TRBV20-1 to TRBJ1-2; 7 bases are shared with TRBD1. The CDR3 has 14 residues. Trimming at V came to 3 bases and at J to 4 bases, leaving 8 bases not matched to a gene. Per germline, CDR1 DFQATT and CDR2 SNEGSKA (reference sequence). The CDR3 region has the DNA TGCAGTGCTAGTGACTTGGACAGGAGCTATGGCTACACCTTC. It translates to CSASDLDRSYGYTF.

This clone was seen just once. The chain combines TRBV25-1 with TRBJ2-3; D is unresolved. CDR1 is MGHDK and CDR2 is SYGVNS in the germline V gene. Trimming stripped 1 base from V and 6 bases from J, with 11 bases between. The CDR3 covers 14 residues. CDR3 amino acids: CASSESKHGDTQYF. The CDR3 DNA is TGTGCCAGCAGTGAATCCAAACATGGCGATACGCAGTATTTT.

The rearrangement uses TRBV7-6 and TRBJ2-1; TRBD2 matches 10 bases. J lost 0 bases, V lost 5 bases, and 4 bases had no gene match. This CDR3 is built from 16 residues. Germline loops: CDR1 SGHVS, CDR2 FNYEAQ. The CDR3 is CASSRPSGSSYNEQFF. CDR3 nucleotide sequence: TGTGCCAGCAGCCGCCCTAGCGGGAGCTCCTACAATGAGCAGTTCTTC.

V is TRBV30 and J is TRBJ2-5, with 12 positions matching TRBD2. V was clipped by 0 bases and J by 5 bases; unmatched bases: 13. Germline V lookup: CDR1 GTSNPN, CDR2 SVGIG (reference sequence). The CDR3 consists of 18 residues. The CDR3 reads CAWSVRASGRAWEETQYF. In DNA form, the CDR3 reads TGTGCCTGGAGTGTACGGGCTAGCGGGAGGGCTTGGGAGGAGACCCAGTACTTC.

The chain couples TRBV7-2 to TRBJ1-4; D not resolved. Deletions cut 3 bases from V and 4 bases from J, with 12 bases between. Per germline, CDR1 SGHTA and CDR2 FQGNSA. This CDR3 spans 15 amino acids. CDR3 protein: CASSLVTRINEKLFF. CDR3 in DNA: TGTGCCAGCAGCTTGGTGACGAGGATTAATGAAAAACTGTTTTTT.

This rearrangement joins TRBV6-5 to TRBJ2-1; TRBD1 matches at 7 bases. V gave up 5 bases and J gave up 3 bases; unmatched junction bases: 7. CDR3 length equals 15 residues. The germline V gene encodes CDR1 MNHEY and CDR2 SVGAGI. CDR3 in amino acids: CASSTPRDSYNEQFF. CDR3 sequence (DNA): TGTGCCAGCAGTACCCCCCGGGACAGCTACAATGAGCAGTTCTTC.

The chain employs TRBV2 and TRBJ1-6; D is possibly TRBD1 (5 bases). CDR1 is SNHLY, CDR2 FYNNEI, per germline. V was cut by 11 bases and J by 6 bases, with 14 bases left in between. This CDR3 region has 13 residues. The CDR3 coding sequence is TGTGCCGGCCAGACAGAGTTTAATTCACCCCTCCACTTT. Amino acids: CAGQTEFNSPLHF.

The chain combines TRBV2 with TRBJ1-4, with 7 positions matching TRBD1. Germline V gives CDR1 SNHLY, CDR2 FYNNEI. V dropped 7 bases and J dropped 6; count of bases not matched to a gene: 5. CDR3 length: 13 residues. CDR3 sequence: CASTGDSHEKLFF. The DNA for the CDR3 is TGTGCCAGCACGGGGGACAGCCATGAAAAACTGTTTTTT. Filled out from reference TRBV2 and TRBJ1-4, the complete variable domain reads EPEVTQTPSHQVTQMGQEVILRCVPISNHLYFYWYRQILGQKVEFLVSFYNNEISEKSEIFDDQFSVERPDGSNFTLKIRSTKLEDSAMYFCASTGDSHEKLFFGSGTQLSVL.

This clone came up once. Other DNA sequences of this sample code for an identical CDR3. The CDR3 DNA follows: TGTGCCAGCAGTTATACAGCTAACACTGAAGCTTTCTTT. It codes for CASSYTANTEAFF. This chain uses TRBV6-5 with TRBJ1-1, with D unresolved. This CDR3 contains 13 residues. Germline V gives CDR1 MNHEY, CDR2 SVGAGI. The V end lost 3 bases, the J end lost 2 bases, and 7 bases lay between the germline ends.

The chain combines TRBV2 with TRBJ2-5; 8 nucleotides line up with TRBD1. Looked up from germline, CDR1 is SNHLY and CDR2 is FYNNEI. Losses at the gene ends were 5 bases for V and 1 base for J; bases not matched to a gene: 6. The CDR3 sequence is 15 residues long. The CDR3 reads CASSPRTGTQETQYF. CDR3 coding DNA: TGTGCCAGCAGTCCCCGGACAGGGACCCAAGAGACCCAGTACTTC.

This chain uses TRBV19 with TRBJ2-2, with D possibly TRBD2 on 5 matching bases. The length of the CDR3 is 13 residues. Germline values: CDR1 LNHDA, CDR2 SQIVND (reference sequence). Deletions cut 5 bases from V and 1 base from J, with 5 bases between. DNA of the CDR3: TGTGCCAGTAGTCGGGGGAACACCGGGGAGCTGTTTTTT. Translated, it gives CASSRGNTGELFF.

The chain joins TRBV19 to TRBJ1-2; D unclear. V lost 3 bases to trimming and J lost 7 bases, with 9 bases between them. This CDR3 comprises 12 residues. CDR1 and CDR2 (germline): LNHDA, SQIVND (reference sequence). The CDR3 nucleotides are TGTGCCAGTAGTATCGGCGGTGCTGGCTACACCTTC. This encodes CASSIGGAGYTF.

This chain uses TRBV25-1 with TRBJ1-6; 7 bases are a match to TRBD1. After removal of 10 bases from V and 5 bases from J, the junction contained 8 bases not matched to a gene. In germline, CDR1 is MGHDK, CDR2 SYGVNS. The CDR3 length is 14 residues. In DNA, the CDR3 is TGTGCCACCCGAACCGGGACAGATAATTCACCCCTCCACTTT. It encodes CATRTGTDNSPLHF. Filled out from reference TRBV25-1 and TRBJ1-6, the complete variable domain reads EADIYQTPRYLVIGTGKKITLECSQTMGHDKMYWYQQDPGMELHLIHYSYGVNSTEKGDLSSESTVSRIRTEHFPLTLESARPSHTSQYLCATRTGTDNSPLHFGNGTRLTVT.

This chain uses TRBV3-1 (or the pseudogene TRBV3-2) with TRBJ2-1, with 7 bases that match TRBD1. The germline V gene has CDR1 LGHDT and CDR2 YNNKEL (reference sequence). Germline trimming cut 1 base from V and 10 bases from J; bases unmatched to any gene: 10. The CDR3 sequence is 15 residues long. As DNA, the CDR3 is TGTGCCAGCAGCCAAGGGAATAACAGGGGAAGAGAGCAGTTCTTC. Translation gives CASSQGNNRGREQFF.

This sequence joins TRBV18 and TRBJ1-1; D not resolved. In germline, CDR1 is KGHSH, CDR2 LQKENI. CDR3 length: 13 amino acids. Trimming removed 2 bases from V and 3 bases from J, with 7 bases in between. The chain's CDR3 is CASSPIGDTEAFF. CDR3 DNA sequence: TGTGCCAGCTCACCAATCGGAGACACTGAAGCTTTCTTT.

The J gene is TRBJ1-5, the V gene TRBV24-1; the match to TRBD1 covers 8 bases. Germline CDR1 and CDR2: KGHDR and SFDVKD. Trimming cost V 4 bases and J 7 bases; bases outside gene matches: 14. This CDR3 is 17 amino acids long. The DNA for the CDR3 is TGTGCCACCAGTGACCATAAAGGGACAGGCCCCCAGCAGCCCCAGCATTTT. Protein: CATSDHKGTGPQQPQHF.

The V and J genes are TRBV30 and TRBJ1-1; the match to TRBD1 covers 7 bases. The CDR3 loop spans 15 amino acids. CDR1 is GTSNPN and CDR2 is SVGIG in the germline V gene (reference sequence). The ends lost 3 bases at V and 4 bases at J; junction bases unmatched: 11. CDR3 coding DNA: TGTGCCTGGAGCCTAGACAGGGTTAGAATCACTGAAGCTTTCTTT. Its translation is CAWSLDRVRITEAFF.